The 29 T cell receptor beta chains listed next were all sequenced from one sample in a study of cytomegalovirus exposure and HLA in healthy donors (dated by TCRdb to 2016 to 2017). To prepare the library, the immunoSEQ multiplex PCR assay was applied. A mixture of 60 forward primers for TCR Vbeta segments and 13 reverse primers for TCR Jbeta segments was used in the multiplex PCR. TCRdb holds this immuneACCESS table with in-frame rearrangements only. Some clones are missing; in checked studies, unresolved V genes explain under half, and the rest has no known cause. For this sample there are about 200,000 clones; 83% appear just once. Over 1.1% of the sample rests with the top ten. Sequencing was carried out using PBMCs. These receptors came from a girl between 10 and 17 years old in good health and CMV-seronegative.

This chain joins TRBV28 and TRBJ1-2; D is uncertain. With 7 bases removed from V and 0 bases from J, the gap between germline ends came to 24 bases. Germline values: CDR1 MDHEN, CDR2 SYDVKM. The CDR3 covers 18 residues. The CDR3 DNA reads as TGTGCCAGCATTCCGACGGACTTCTTTGGACTAGCTAACTATGGCTACACCTTC. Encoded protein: CASIPTDFFGLANYGYTF.

The CDR3 DNA reads TGTGCTAGTGGTTTGGTGGGGGGGAATTTCAATGAGCAGTTCTTC. This encodes CASGLVGGNFNEQFF. V usage is TRBV12-5 and J usage is TRBJ2-1; 7 bases are shared with TRBD2. CDR1 is LGHNT, CDR2 FRNRAP, per germline. V lost 0 bases, J lost 6 bases, and 5 bases stayed unmatched. The CDR3 sequence is 15 residues long.

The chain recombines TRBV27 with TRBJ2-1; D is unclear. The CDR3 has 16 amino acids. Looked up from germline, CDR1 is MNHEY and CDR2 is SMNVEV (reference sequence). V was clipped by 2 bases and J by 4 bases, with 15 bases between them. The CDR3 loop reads CASSLSVQDFYNEQFF. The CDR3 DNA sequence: TGTGCCAGCAGTTTAAGTGTCCAGGATTTTTACAATGAGCAGTTCTTC.

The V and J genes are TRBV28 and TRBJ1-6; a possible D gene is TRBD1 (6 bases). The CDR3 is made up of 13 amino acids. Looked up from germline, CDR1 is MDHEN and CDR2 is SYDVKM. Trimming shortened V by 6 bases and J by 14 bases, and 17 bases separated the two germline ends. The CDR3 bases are TGTGCCAGCAGGAGTTCCGACAGGAAAACCCTCCACTTT. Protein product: CASRSSDRKTLHF.

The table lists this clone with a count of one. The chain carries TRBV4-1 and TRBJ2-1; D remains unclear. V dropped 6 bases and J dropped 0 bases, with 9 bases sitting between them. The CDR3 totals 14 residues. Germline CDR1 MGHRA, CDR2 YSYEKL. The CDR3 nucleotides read TGCGCCAGCAGAATAGACTTCTCCTACAATGAGCAGTTCTTC. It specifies CASRIDFSYNEQFF.

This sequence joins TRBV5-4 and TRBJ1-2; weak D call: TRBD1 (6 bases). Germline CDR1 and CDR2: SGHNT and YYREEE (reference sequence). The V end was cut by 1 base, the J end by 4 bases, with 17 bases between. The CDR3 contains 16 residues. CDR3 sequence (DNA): TGTGCCAGCAGCTTGTCGGCCCCAACAGGGCCCTATGGCTACACCTTC. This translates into CASSLSAPTGPYGYTF. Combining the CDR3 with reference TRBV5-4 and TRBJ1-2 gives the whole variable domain ETGVTQSPTHLIKTRGQQVTLRCSSQSGHNTVSWYQQALGQGPQFIFQYYREEENGRGNFPPRFSGLQFPNYSSELNVNALELDDSALYLCASSLSAPTGPYGYTFGSGTRLTVV.

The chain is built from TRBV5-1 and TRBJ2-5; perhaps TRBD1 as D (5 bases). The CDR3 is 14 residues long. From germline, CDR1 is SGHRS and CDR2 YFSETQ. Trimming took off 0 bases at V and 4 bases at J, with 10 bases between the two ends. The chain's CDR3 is CASSLGTLLETQYF. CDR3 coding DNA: TGCGCCAGCAGCTTGGGGACACTATTAGAGACCCAGTACTTC.

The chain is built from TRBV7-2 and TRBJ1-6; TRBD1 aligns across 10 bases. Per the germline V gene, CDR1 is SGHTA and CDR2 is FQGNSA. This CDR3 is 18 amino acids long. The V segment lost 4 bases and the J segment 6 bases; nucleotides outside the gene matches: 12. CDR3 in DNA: TGTGCCAGCAGCTCCTCGACCCGGGACAGGGGTTTTAATTCACCCCTCCACTTT. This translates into CASSSSTRDRGFNSPLHF.

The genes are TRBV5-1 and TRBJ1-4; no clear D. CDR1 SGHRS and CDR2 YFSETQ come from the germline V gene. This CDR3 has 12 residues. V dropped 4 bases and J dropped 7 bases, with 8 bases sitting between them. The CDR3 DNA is TGCGCCAGCAGCAGCGGAGGTGAAAAACTGTTTTTT. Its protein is CASSSGGEKLFF.

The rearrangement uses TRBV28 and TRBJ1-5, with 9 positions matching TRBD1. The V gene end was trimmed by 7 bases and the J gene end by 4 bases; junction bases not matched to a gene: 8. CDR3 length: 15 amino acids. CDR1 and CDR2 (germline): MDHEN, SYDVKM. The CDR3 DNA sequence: TGTGCCAGCACCACGGGACAGGGCCGAAATCAGCCCCAGCATTTT. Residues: CASTTGQGRNQPQHF.

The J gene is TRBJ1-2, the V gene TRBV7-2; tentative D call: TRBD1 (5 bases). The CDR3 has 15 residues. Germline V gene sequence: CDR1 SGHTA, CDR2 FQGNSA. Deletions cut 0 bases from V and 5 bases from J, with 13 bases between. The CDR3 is CASSLAGGGAYGYTF. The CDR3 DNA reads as TGTGCCAGCAGCTTAGCAGGCGGAGGGGCTTATGGCTACACCTTC.

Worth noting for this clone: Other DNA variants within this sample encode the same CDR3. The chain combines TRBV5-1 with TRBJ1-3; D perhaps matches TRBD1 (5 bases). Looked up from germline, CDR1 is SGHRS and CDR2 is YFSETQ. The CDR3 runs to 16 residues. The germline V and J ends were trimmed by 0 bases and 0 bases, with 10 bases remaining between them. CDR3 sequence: CASSLGQLYSGNTIYF. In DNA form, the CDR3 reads TGCGCCAGCAGCTTGGGACAGCTTTACTCTGGAAACACCATATATTTT.

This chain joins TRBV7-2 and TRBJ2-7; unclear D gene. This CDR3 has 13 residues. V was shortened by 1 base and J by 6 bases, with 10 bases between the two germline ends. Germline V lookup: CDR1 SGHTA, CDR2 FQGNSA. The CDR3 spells CASSLVPHGEQYF. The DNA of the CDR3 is TGTGCCAGCAGCTTAGTGCCCCACGGCGAGCAGTACTTC.

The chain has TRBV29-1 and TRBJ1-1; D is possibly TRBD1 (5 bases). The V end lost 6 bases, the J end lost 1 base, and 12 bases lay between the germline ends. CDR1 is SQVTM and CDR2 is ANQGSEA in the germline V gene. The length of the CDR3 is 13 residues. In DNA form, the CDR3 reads TGCAGCGTCCTAAAAAGGGGGAACACTGAAGCTTTCTTT. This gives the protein CSVLKRGNTEAFF.

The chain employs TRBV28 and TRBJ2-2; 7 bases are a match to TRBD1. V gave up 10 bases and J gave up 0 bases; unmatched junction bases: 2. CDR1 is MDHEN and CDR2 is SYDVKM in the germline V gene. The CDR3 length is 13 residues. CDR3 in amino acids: CATGTANTGELFF. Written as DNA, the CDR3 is TGTGCCACCGGGACAGCGAACACCGGGGAGCTGTTTTTT.

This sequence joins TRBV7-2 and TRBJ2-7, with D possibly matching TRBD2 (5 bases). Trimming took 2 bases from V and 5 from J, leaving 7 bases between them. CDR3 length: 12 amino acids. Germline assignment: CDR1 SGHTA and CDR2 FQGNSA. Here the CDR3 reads CASSLSGNEQYF. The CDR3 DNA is TGTGCCAGCAGCTTATCCGGGAACGAGCAGTACTTC.

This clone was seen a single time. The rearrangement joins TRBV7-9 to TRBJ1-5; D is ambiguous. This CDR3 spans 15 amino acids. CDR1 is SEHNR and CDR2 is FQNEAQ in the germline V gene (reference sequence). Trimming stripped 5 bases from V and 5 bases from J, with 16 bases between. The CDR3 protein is CASSRSGELDQPQHF. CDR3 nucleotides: TGTGCCAGCAGCCGCTCGGGAGAACTTGATCAGCCCCAGCATTTT.

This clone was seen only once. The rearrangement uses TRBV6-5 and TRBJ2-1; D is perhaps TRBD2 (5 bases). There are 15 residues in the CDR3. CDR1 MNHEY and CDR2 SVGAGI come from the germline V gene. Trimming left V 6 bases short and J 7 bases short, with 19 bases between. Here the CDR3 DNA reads TGTGCCAGCAGGAGGACTGAGTTAGGTTATAATGAGCAGTTCTTC. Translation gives CASRRTELGYNEQFF.

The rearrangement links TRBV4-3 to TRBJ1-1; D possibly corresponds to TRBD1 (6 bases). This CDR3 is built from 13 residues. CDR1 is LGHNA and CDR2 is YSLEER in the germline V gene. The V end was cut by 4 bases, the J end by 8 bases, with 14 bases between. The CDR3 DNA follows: TGCGCCAGCAGCCCGGTCCTGGACAGCGAAGCTTTCTTT. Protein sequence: CASSPVLDSEAFF.

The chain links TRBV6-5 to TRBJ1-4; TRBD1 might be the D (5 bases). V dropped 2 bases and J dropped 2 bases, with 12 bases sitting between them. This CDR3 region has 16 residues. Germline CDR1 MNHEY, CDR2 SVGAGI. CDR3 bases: TGTGCCAGCAGTTACACCCCAGGGTTTACTAATGAAAAACTGTTTTTT. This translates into CASSYTPGFTNEKLFF.

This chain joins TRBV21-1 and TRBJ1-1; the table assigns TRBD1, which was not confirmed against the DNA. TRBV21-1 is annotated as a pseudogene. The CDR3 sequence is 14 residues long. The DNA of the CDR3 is TGTGCCAGCAGCAAGGAAGGGGTCGGTCCTGAAGCTTTCTTT. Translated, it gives CASSKEGVGPEAFF.

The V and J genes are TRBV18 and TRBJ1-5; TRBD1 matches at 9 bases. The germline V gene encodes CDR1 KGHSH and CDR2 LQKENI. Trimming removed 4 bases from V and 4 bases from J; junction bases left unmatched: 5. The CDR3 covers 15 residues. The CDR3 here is CASSQSGTGNQPQHF. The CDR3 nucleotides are TGTGCCAGCTCACAATCCGGGACAGGGAATCAGCCCCAGCATTTT.

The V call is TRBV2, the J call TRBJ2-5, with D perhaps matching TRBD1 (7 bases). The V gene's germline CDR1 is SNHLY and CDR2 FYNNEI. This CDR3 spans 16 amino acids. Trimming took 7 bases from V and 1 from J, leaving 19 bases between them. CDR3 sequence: CASTQGGAGLQETQYF. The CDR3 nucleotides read TGTGCCAGCACCCAGGGGGGCGCGGGACTCCAAGAGACCCAGTACTTC. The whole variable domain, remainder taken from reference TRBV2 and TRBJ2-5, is EPEVTQTPSHQVTQMGQEVILRCVPISNHLYFYWYRQILGQKVEFLVSFYNNEISEKSEIFDDQFSVERPDGSNFTLKIRSTKLEDSAMYFCASTQGGAGLQETQYFGPGTRLLVL.

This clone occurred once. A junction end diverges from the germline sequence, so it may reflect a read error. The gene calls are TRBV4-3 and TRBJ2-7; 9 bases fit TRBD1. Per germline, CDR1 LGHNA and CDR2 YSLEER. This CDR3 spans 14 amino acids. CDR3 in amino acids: CASSQGQGMEEQYF. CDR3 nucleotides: TGCGCCAGCAGTCAAGGACAGGGGATGGAAGAGCAGTACTTC.

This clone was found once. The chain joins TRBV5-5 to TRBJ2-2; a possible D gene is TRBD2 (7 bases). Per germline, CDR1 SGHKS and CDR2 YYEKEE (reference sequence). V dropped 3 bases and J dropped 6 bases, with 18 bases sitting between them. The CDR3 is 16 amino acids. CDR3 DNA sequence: TGTGCCAGCAGCTCCTTAAGGGGGAGGGCCCCCGGGGAGCTGTTTTTT. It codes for CASSSLRGRAPGELFF.

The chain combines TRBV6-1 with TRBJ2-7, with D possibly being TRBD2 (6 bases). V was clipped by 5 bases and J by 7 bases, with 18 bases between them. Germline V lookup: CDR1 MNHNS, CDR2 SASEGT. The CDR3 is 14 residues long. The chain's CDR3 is CASSSLAGLREQYF. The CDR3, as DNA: TGTGCCAGCAGTTCACTAGCCGGTTTGAGGGAGCAGTACTTC.

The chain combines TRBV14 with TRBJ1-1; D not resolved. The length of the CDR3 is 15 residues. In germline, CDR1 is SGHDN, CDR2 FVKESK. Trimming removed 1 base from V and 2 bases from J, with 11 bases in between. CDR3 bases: TGTGCCAGCAGCCAAGGCACGGGGATAAACACTGAAGCTTTCTTT. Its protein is CASSQGTGINTEAFF.

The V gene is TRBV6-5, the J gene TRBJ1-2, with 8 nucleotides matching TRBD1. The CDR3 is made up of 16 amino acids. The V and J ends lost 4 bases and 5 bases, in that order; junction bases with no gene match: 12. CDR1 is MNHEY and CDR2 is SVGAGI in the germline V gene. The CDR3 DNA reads TGTGCCAGCAGTTCCGGGCCAGGGCAGGGGGCATATGGCTACACCTTC. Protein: CASSSGPGQGAYGYTF.

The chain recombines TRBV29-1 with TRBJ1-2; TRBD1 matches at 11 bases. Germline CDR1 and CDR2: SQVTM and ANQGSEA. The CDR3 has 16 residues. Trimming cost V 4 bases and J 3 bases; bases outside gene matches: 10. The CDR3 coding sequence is TGCAGCGTTGGTCCCCTTGGACAGGGGGCGGACTATGGCTACACCTTC. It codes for CSVGPLGQGADYGYTF.